Each of the 2 T cell receptor beta chains below was sequenced from the same sample in a study of neurological immune-mediated disorders. TCRdb independently ran MiXCR on the 5' RACE reads; one entry per CDR3 protein. The sample carries roughly 52,000 distinct CDR3 sequences, approximately 6.2% recorded once. Sequenced: CD4+ T cells from blood. The receptors were gathered from a woman under 30 with multiple sclerosis.

This clonotype has ten or more counts. V gene TRBV5-1 combines with J gene TRBJ2-7; 10 bases fit TRBD2. This CDR3 contains 16 residues. CDR1 and CDR2 (germline): SGHRS, YFSETQ. J lost 2 bases, V lost 4 bases, and 9 bases had no gene match. The CDR3 nucleotides read TGCGCCAGCAGCCCGGGGAGGCTAGCGGGGGCCTACGAGCAGTACTTC. Translating gives CASSPGRLAGAYEQYF.

This clonotype was recorded many times. The rearrangement links TRBV20-1 to TRBJ1-4, with D hard to call. Trimming pared 3 bases from V and 2 bases from J, leaving 7 bases between. The length of the CDR3 is 13 residues. Germline CDR1 is DFQATT and CDR2 is SNEGSKA (reference sequence). CDR3 nucleotides: TGCAGTGCTAGGATGGGTACTAATGAAAAACTGTTTTTT. Residues: CSARMGTNEKLFF.